This T cell receptor beta chain was recorded in a study of T-cell reconstitution after alpha-beta-depleted transplantation in children. Unique molecular identifiers were incorporated into the prepared TCRbeta library. Each CDR3 protein gets one entry after TCRdb re-called the PCR reads with MiXCR. The profile shows 500,000 or so distinct CDR3 sequences, about 30% of them singletons. V shed 0 bases, J shed 8 bases, and the junction held 9 bases outside the gene matches. Germline-derived CDR1 and CDR2 are DFQATT and SNEGSKA (reference sequence). The CDR3 loop spans 14 amino acids. Sequenced material: PBMCs from the stem cell graft donor, taken from the stem cell graft. The V and J genes are TRBV20-1 and TRBJ1-2, with 7 bases matching TRBD1. This clonotype was sampled from a human donor who donated a stem cell graft to a child with aplastic anemia. The CDR3 loop is CSARDPGGNLGYTF. The CDR3 DNA follows: TGCAGTGCTAGAGATCCAGGGGGGAATTTGGGCTACACCTTC.